This record covers a single T cell receptor beta chain. TCRdb's table, derived via immunoSEQ multiplex PCR, lists solely in-frame clones and lacks some. The table shows fewer than 250,000 clones, with 75% to 90% occurring only once. The sample is drawn from a study of blood T cell repertoires in COVID-19. As for the study in general: Sources were T cells, B-cell-depleted T cells, or PBMCs; the material itself was cDNA or gDNA.

Recruitment covered fewer than 25 US areas and drew participants whose ages spanned roughly 18 to 100 years. CDR3 size: 16 residues. The V gene lost 7 bases and the J gene lost 3 bases, with 16 bases spanning the gap. Germline V gene lookup returns CDR1 MDHEN and CDR2 SYDVKM. The J gene is TRBJ1-6, the V gene TRBV28; unclear D gene. This clonotype originated in a woman in her thirties who had been exposed to COVID-19. Sequencing was performed on PBMCs or T cells enriched from blood (not recorded which). The CDR3 DNA follows: TGTGCCAGCACCCTTCATGCGACTGTCTATAATTCACCCCTCCACTTT. Translation gives CASTLHATVYNSPLHF.